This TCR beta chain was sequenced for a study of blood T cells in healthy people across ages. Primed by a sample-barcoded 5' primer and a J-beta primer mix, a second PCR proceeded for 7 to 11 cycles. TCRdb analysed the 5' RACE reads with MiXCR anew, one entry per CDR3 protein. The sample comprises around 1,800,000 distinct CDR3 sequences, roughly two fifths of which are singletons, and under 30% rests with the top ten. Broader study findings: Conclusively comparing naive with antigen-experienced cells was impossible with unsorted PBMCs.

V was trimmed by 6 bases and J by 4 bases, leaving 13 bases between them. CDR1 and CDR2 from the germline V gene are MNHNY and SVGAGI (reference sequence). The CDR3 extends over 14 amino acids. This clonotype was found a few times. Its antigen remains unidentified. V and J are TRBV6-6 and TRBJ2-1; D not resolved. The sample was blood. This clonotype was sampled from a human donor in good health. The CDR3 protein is CASSPSGRYNEQFF. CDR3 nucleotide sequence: TGTGCCAGCAGCCCTTCCGGACGTTACAATGAGCAGTTCTTC.